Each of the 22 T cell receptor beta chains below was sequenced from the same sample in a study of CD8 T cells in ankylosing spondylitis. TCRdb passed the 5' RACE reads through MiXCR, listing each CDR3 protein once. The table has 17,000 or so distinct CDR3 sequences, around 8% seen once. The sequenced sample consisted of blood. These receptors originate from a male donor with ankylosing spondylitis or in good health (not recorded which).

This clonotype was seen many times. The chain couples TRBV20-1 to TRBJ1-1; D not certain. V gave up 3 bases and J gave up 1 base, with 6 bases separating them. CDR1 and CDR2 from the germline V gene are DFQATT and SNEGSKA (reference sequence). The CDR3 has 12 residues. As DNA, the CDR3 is TGCAGTGCTAGGGTGAGGAACACTGAAGCTTTCTTT. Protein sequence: CSARVRNTEAFF.

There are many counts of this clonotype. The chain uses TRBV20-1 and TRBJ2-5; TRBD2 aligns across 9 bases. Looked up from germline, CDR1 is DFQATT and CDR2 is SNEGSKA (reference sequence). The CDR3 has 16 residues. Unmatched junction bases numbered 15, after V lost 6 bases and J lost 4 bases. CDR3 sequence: CSAPLPSGGFVETQYF. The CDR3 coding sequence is TGCAGTGCCCCTCTTCCCAGCGGGGGGTTTGTAGAGACCCAGTACTTC.

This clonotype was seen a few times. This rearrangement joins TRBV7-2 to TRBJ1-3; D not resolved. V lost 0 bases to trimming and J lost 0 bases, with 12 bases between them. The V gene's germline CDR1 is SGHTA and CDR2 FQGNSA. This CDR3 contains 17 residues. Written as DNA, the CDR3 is TGTGCCAGCAGCTTAGCAGGGTCAGGCTTCTCTGGAAACACCATATATTTT. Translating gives CASSLAGSGFSGNTIYF.

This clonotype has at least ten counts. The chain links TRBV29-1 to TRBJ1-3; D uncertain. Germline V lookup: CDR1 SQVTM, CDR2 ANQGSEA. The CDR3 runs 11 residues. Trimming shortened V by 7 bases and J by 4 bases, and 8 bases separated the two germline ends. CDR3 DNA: TGCAGCGGAAGGCGGGGAAACACCATATATTTT. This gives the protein CSGRRGNTIYF.

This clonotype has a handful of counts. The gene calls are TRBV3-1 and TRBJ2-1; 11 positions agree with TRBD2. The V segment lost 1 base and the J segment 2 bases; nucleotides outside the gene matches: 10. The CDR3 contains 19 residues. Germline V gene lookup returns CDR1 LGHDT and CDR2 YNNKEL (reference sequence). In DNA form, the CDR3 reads TGTGCCAGCAGCCAAGTGGGACTAGCGGCTGGTCCCCCCTACAATGAGCAGTTCTTC. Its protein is CASSQVGLAAGPPYNEQFF.

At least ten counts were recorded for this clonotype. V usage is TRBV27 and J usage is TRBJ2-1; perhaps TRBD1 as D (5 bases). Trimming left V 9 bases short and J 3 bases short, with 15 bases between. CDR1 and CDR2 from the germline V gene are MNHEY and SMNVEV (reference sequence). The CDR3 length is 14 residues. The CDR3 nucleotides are TGTGCCAGTTCCGACAGTCGCTTCTACAATGAGCAGTTCTTC. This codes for CASSDSRFYNEQFF.

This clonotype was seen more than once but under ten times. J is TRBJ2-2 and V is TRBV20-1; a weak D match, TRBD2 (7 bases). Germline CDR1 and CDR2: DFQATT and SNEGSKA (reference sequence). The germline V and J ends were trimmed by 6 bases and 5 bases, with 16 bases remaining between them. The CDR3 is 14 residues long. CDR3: CSASSGRGTGELFF. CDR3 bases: TGCAGTGCCTCCTCAGGGAGGGGGACCGGGGAGCTGTTTTTT.

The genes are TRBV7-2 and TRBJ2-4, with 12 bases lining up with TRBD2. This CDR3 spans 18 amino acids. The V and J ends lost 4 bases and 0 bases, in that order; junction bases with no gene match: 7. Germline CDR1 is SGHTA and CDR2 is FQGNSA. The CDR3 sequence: CASSYRLAGVLAKNIQYF. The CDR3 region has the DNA TGTGCCAGCAGCTACCGACTAGCGGGGGTCCTAGCCAAAAACATTCAGTACTTC.

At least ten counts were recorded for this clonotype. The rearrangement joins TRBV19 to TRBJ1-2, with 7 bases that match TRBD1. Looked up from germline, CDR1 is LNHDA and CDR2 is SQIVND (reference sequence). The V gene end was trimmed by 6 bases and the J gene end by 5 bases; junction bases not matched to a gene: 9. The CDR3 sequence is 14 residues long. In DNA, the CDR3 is TGTGCCAGTAGGATAAAGGGGGCAGAATATGGCTACACCTTC. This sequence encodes CASRIKGAEYGYTF.

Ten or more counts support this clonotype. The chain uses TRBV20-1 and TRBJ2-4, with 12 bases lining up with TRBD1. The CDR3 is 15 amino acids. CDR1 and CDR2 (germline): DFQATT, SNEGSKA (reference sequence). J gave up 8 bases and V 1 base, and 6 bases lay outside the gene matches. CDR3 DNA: TGCAGTGCTAGAGCCGGGACAGGGGGCGCAGACATTCAGTACTTC. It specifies CSARAGTGGADIQYF.

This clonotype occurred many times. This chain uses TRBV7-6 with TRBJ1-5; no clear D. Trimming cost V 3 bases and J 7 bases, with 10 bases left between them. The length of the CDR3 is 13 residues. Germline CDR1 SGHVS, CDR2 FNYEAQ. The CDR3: CASSFSEGQPQHF. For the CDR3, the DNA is TGTGCCAGCAGCTTTTCAGAAGGGCAGCCCCAGCATTTT.

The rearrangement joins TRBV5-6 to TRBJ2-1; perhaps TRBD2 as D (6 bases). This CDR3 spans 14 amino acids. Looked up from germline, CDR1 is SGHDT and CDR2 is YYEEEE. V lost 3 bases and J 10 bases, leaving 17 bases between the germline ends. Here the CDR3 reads CASSSGTYYMEQFF. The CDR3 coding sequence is TGTGCCAGCAGCTCCGGGACTTACTACATGGAGCAGTTCTTC.

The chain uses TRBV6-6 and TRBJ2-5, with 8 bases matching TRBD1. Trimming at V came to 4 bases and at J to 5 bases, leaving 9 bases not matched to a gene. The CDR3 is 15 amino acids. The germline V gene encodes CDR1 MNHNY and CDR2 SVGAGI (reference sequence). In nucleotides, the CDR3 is TGTGCCAGCAGTTCCCTGACAGGGGAGTCGGAGACCCAGTACTTC. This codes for CASSSLTGESETQYF.

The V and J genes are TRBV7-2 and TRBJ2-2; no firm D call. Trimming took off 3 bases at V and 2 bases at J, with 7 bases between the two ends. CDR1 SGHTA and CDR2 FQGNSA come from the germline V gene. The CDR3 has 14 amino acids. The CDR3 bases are TGTGCCAGCAGCTTGCGTGAAAACACCGGGGAGCTGTTTTTT. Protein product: CASSLRENTGELFF.

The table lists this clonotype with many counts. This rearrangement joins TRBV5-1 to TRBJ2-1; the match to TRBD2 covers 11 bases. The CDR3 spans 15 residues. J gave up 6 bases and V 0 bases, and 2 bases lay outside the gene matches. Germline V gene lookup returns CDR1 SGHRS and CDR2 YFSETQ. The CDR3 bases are TGCGCCAGCAGCTTGGATAGCGGGAGGGCCAATGAGCAGTTCTTC. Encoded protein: CASSLDSGRANEQFF.

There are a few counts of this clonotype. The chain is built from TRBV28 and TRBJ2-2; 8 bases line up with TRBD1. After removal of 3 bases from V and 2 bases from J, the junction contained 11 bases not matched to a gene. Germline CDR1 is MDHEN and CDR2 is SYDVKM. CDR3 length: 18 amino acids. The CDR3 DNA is TGTGCCAGCAGTTTTGAGACAGGGGAAGTCCTTAACACCGGGGAGCTGTTTTTT. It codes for CASSFETGEVLNTGELFF.

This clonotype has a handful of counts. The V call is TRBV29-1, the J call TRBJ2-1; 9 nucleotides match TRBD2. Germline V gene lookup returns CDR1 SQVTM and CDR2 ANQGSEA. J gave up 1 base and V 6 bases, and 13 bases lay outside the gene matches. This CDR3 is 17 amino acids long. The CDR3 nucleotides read TGCAGCGTGCTACTAGCGGGTGGAGGTAGGTCCTACAATGAGCAGTTCTTC. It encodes CSVLLAGGGRSYNEQFF.

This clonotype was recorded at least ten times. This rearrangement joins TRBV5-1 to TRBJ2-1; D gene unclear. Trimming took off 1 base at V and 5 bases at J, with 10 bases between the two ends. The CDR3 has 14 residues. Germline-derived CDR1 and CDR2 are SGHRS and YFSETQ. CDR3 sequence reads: CASSLMAVNNEQFF. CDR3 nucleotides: TGCGCCAGCAGCTTGATGGCTGTTAACAATGAGCAGTTCTTC.

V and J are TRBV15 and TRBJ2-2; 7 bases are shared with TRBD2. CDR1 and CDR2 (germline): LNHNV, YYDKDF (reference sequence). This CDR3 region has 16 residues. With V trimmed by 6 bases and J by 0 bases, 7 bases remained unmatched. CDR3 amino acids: CATSPSGTTNTGELFF. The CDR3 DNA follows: TGTGCCACCAGTCCATCCGGGACTACGAACACCGGGGAGCTGTTTTTT.

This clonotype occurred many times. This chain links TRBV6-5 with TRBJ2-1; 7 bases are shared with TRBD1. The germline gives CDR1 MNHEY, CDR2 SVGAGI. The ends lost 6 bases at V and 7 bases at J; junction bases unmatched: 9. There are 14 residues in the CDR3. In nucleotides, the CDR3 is TGTGCCAGCAGGCAGGGGGATGGTCTTAATGAGCAGTTCTTC. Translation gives CASRQGDGLNEQFF.

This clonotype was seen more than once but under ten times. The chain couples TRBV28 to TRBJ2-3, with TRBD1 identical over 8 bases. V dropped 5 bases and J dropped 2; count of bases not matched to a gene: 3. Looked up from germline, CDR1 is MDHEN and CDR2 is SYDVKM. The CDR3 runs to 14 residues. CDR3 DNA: TGTGCCAGCAGTGGGGACAGGACCACAGATACGCAGTATTTT. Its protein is CASSGDRTTDTQYF.

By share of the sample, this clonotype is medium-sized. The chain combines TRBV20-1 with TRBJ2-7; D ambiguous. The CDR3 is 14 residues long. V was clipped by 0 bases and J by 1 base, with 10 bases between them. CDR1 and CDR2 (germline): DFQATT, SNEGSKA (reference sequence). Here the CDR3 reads CSARDIRLSYEQYF. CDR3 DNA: TGCAGTGCTAGAGATATCAGGTTATCCTACGAGCAGTACTTC.